The clone carrying this TCR beta chain has a single count. Its antigen is unidentified. V was pared by 6 bases and J by 8 bases, with 13 bases of the junction left unmatched. Germline loops: CDR1 ENHRY, CDR2 SYGVKD. The CDR3 contains 15 residues. This specimen belongs to a study of cytomegalovirus exposure and HLA in healthy donors. Profiled with immunoSEQ multiplex PCR; TCRdb holds only in-frame clones, not every one. The table records over 120,000 clones, about 88% of them present only once. Findings of the study overall: Associated with cytomegalovirus, according to the listing, were approximately 160 TCR beta chains.

The sample was PBMCs. The origin of this receptor is a woman under 30 in good health and CMV-seropositive. The rearrangement joins TRBV10-3 to TRBJ1-2; the match to TRBD1 covers 9 bases. CDR3 sequence reads: CAIRDSPDRGKGYTF. DNA of the CDR3: TGTGCCATCAGAGACAGTCCGGACAGGGGAAAAGGCTACACCTTC.